Reported below is one TCR beta chain. Its antigen remains unknown. Some clones are missing from TCRdb's copy, which holds only in-frame ones; the method was immunoSEQ multiplex PCR. This table has under 350,000 clones, 86% appearing once. This specimen belongs to a study of cytomegalovirus exposure and HLA in healthy donors. Study results and caveats: According to a subsequent analysis, TCR clusters identified in the first cohort showed a tendency to co-occur across the approximately 120 validation repertoires.

Trimming pared 0 bases from V and 5 bases from J, leaving 13 bases between. Germline V gives CDR1 MNHNY, CDR2 SVGAGI (reference sequence). The CDR3 spans 15 residues. The chain employs TRBV6-6 and TRBJ1-2; TRBD1 is a possible D gene (6 bases). Material for sequencing was PBMCs. This clonotype was obtained from a woman younger than 30 in good health and CMV-seronegative. For the CDR3, the DNA is TGTGCCAGCAGTTACTCCGGGACAAACTTATATGGCTACACCTTC. Its translation is CASSYSGTNLYGYTF.